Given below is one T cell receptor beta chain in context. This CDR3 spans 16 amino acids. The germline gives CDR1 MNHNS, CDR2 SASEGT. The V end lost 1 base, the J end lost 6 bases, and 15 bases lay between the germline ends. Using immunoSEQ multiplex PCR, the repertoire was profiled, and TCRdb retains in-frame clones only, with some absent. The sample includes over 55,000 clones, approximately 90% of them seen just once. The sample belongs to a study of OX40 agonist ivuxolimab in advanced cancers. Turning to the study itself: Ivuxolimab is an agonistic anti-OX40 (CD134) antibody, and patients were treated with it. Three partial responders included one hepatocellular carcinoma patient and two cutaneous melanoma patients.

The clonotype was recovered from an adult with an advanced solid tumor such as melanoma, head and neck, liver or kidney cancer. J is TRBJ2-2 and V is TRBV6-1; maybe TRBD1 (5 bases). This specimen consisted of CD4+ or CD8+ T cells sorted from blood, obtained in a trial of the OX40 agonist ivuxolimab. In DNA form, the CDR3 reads TGTGCCAGCAGTGAAGTATCACAGGTTCCTGCCGGGGAGCTGTTTTTT. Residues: CASSEVSQVPAGELFF.